This T cell receptor beta chain was documented in a study of T-cell memory formation after mild COVID-19. Whole-study results and caveats: There were some responding clones in pre-infection memory, which suggested that cross-reactive memory had joined.

This clonotype was seen many times. Its antigen is unidentified. From the 5' RACE reads, TCRdb called clonotypes with MiXCR, one entry per CDR3 protein. The sample carries approximately 240,000 distinct CDR3 sequences, less than 20% recorded once. The TCR was taken from a man aged 18 to 30 who had mild COVID-19 (a few samples of this study predate the infection). Cell type and time point are not known. Sequencing was done on a sample of PBMCs or a T cell subset sorted from them (not recorded which).

The CDR3 nucleotides read TGTGCCAGCTCACCGGGACAGTTGAACACTGAAGCTTTCTTT. Translation: CASSPGQLNTEAFF. The V and J genes are TRBV18 and TRBJ1-1; 7 bases are shared with TRBD1. CDR1 and CDR2 from the germline V gene are KGHSH and LQKENI. V gave up 3 bases and J gave up 0 bases; unmatched junction bases: 1. The CDR3 has 14 residues.